This T cell receptor (beta chain) stems from a study of regulatory T cells in long-lasting Graves disease. Overall study results and limits: Comparison showed that persistent patients shared more public clonotypes (about 3,000) than new patients (approximately 930).

Arm-PCR of CDR3 regions and iRepertoire HTBI primers were used to build TCR beta libraries. TCRdb reprocessed the multiplex PCR reads via MiXCR and lists one record per CDR3 protein. The sample lists roughly 520,000 distinct CDR3 sequences, more than 10% seen once, with roughly 9.3% in the top ten. Points on this clonotype: Its antigen is undetermined.

The sample's time point: newly diagnosed GD, antithyroid drugs for less than 3 months. Preparation of the TCR library used RNA extracted from PBMCs. The sample was also linked to a second study, of T cells in Graves' hyperthyroidism and ophthalmopathy. Turning to that study: The HTBI primer set was used in a first-round RT-PCR of the TCR CDR3.

The starting material was peripheral blood mononuclear cells (PBMCs), obtained at new diagnosis, from a patient treated with antithyroid drugs. The clonotype originates from a woman in her thirties with Graves disease.

As DNA, the CDR3 is TGTGCCAGCAGTTATACGACTAGCGGGAGCGTCGAAGGGGCTGGAGAGACCCAGTACTTC. It translates to CASSYTTSGSVEGAGETQYF. The chain recombines TRBV12-3 or TRBV12-4 with TRBJ2-5; TRBD2 matches at 12 bases. Losses at the gene ends were 4 bases for V and 4 bases for J; bases not matched to a gene: 19. This CDR3 region has 20 residues.